This record concerns one T cell receptor beta chain sequence. The CDR3 is 15 residues long. Germline loops: CDR1 MDHEN, CDR2 SYDVKM. V shed 2 bases and J 3 bases; nucleotides not matched to a gene: 2. TCRdb's table, derived via immunoSEQ multiplex PCR, lists solely in-frame clones and lacks some. Of about 40,000 clones listed, more than 85% are singletons. This specimen belongs to a study of T cell changes during pregnancy in multiple sclerosis. The receptor was isolated from a female donor in good health, enrolled as a control in a pregnancy study. The sequenced sample was CD4+ T cells from peripheral blood mononuclear cells, obtained in the second trimester of pregnancy. The V and J genes are TRBV28 and TRBJ2-1, with 9 bases lining up with TRBD2. The DNA of the CDR3 is TGTGCCAGCAGTTTAAGAGCGGGGGGCTACAATGAGCAGTTCTTC. Protein sequence: CASSLRAGGYNEQFF.